The sequence of this T cell receptor beta chain was determined in a study of response to subunit inactivated influenza vaccine (dated 2018 in TCRdb). Regarding the study in general: Deep quantitative profiling of the T cell receptor repertoire was used in the study to follow responses to a trivalent subunit inactivated influenza vaccine.

Measured from the cysteine to the phenylalanine, the CDR3 is 15 residues long. Only the CDR3 portion is preserved as DNA: 45 bases, with reading frame beginning at the first base. The germline V gene supplies CDR1 LGHNA and CDR2 YSLEER. Trimming leaves V shorter by 3 bases and J shorter by 4 bases, with the junction holding 2 bases beyond the gene matches. A remark on this clonotype: Its specific antigen is unknown. It has no much larger one-base neighbor in the sample; base qualities were not kept.

Library preparation was by RT-PCR. The run used an Illumina HiSeq 2500. The raw public reads went through TCRdb reprocessing: fastp at Q25, MiXCR clone calling, in-frame beta chains kept. One record per CDR3 amino acid sequence lists the most common genes and DNA. Counted in this sample were about 300,000 distinct CDR3 sequences; 21% of them appeared once. The top ten clones comprise about 9.4% of the sample. Beyond this particular receptor, the publication reports: The authors suggested that each seasonal influenza vaccination may recruit only a limited number of new T cells.

Sequenced material: PBMCs from blood, taken about 20 months after vaccination. The source of this sequence is a man between 50 and 69 years old who received an inactivated influenza vaccine. Donor details come from another sample of the same person, matched by shared clones. The V and J genes are TRBV4-3 and TRBJ2-6, with 8 bases in between that match TRBD1. The sequenced DNA is TGCGCCAGCAGCCACGACAGGGGCGGGGCCAACGTCCTGACTTTC. It codes for CASSHDRGGANVLTF.